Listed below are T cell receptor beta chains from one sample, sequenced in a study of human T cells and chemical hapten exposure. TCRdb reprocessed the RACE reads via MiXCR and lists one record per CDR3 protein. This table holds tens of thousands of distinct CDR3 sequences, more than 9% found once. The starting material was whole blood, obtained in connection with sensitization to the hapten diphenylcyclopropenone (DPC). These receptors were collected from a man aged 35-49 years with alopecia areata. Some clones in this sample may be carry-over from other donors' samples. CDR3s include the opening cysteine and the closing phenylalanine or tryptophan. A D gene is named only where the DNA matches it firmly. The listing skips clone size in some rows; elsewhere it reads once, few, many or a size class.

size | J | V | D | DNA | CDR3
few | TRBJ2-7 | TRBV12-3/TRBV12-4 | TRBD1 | TGTGCCAGCAGTTTAGGGACAGGGAGCAACGAGCAGTACTTC | CASSLGTGSNEQYF
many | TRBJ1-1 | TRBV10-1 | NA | TGCGCCAGCAGTGAGGCACCGAACACTGAAGCTTTCTTT | CASSEAPNTEAFF
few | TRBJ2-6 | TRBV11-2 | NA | TGTGCCAGCAGCTCCACTTCTTCCGGGGCCAACGTCCTGACTTTC | CASSSTSSGANVLTF
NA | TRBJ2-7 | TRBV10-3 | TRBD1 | TGTGCCAACGGGACAGGGGCCTACGAGCAGTACTTC | CANGTGAYEQYF
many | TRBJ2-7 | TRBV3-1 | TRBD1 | TGTGCCAGCAGCCAGGGGACAGGGTTCGGCGAGCAGTACTTC | CASSQGTGFGEQYF
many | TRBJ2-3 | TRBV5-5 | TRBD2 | TGTGCCAGCAGTCCTGGAGGGCTAGCGGGAGGAACAGATACGCAGTATTTT | CASSPGGLAGGTDTQYF
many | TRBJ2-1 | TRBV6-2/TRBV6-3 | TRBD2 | TGTGCCAGCAGAGATGTAGCGGGACCCTACAATGAGCAGTTCTTC | CASRDVAGPYNEQFF
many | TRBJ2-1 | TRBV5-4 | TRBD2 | TGTGCCAGCAGCTCCTATAGCGGGAACTACAATGAGCAGTTCTTC | CASSSYSGNYNEQFF
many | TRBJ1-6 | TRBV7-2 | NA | TGTGCCAGCAGCCACGGGACACGTAATTCACCCCTCCACTTT | CASSHGTRNSPLHF
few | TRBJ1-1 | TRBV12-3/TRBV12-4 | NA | TGTGCCAGCAACACCAGGAGGACTGAAGCTTTCTTT | CASNTRRTEAFF
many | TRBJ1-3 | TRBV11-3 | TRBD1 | TGTGCCAGCAGCCCGGGACAGGGACCGGGAAACACCATATATTTT | CASSPGQGPGNTIYF
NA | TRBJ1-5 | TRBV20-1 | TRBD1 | TGCAGTGGAGCGGACAGGGGGCGACGCAATCAGCCCCAGCATTTT | CSGADRGRRNQPQHF
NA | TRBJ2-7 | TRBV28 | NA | TGTGCCAGCAGTTTGCTAGGGGTCTACGAGCAGTACTTC | CASSLLGVYEQYF
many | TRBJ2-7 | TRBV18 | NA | TGTGCCAGCTCATCCGGGACCTCGGGGGCTTACTTC | CASSSGTSGAYF
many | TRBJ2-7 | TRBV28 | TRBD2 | TGTGCCAGCAGTTCGGGGACTAGCGGGATATCGGCCTACGAGCAGTACTTC | CASSSGTSGISAYEQYF
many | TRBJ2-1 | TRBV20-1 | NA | TGCAGTGCTAGAGGGGGGGCTAATTCCTACAATGAGCAGTTCTTC | CSARGGANSYNEQFF
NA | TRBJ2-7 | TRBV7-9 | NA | TGTGCCAGCAGCTTAGCACAGGGCTATGCCTACGAGCAGTACTTC | CASSLAQGYAYEQYF
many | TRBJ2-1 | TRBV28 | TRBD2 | TGTGCCAGCAGTTTAGGGGGAGGGGACAATGAGCAGTTCTTC | CASSLGGGDNEQFF
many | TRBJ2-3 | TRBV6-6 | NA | TGTGCCAGCAGTTACTTGGCGGGGGATACGCAGTATTTT | CASSYLAGDTQYF
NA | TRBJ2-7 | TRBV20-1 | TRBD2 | TGCAGTGCTAGCCTAGCGGGAGGCGAGAGGAGCCAGTACTTC | CSASLAGGERSQYF
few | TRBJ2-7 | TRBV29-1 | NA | TGCAGCGTTGGGTCGAGCGAGCAGTACTTC | CSVGSSEQYF
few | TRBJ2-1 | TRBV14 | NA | TGTGCCAGCAGCCAACGGACTATTCACAATGAGCAGTTCTTC | CASSQRTIHNEQFF
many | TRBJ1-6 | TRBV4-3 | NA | TGCGCCAGCAGCCAAGATGCAGGGAATTCACCCCTCCACTTT | CASSQDAGNSPLHF